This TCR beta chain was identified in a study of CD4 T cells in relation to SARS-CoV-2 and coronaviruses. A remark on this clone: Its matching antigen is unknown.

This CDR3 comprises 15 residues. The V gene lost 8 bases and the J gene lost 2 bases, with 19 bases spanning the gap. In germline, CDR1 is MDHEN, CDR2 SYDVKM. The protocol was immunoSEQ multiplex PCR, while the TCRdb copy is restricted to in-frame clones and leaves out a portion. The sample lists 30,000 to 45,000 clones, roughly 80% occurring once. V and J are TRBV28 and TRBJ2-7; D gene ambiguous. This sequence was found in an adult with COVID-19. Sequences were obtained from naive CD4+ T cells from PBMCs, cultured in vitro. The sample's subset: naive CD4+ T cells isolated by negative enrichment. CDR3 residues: CASWLDGQTPYEQYF. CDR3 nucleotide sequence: TGTGCCAGCTGGTTAGACGGGCAGACTCCCTACGAGCAGTACTTC.